This T cell receptor (beta chain) was sequenced in a study of radiotherapy plus CTLA-4 blockade in lung cancer. General observations from the study: Blood-borne expansion of tumor-derived TCR clones followed radiotherapy plus ipilimumab. Dynamics of early blood T cell clones, together with interferon-beta, were reportedly the best predictors of response.

Chemo-refractory metastatic non-small-cell lung cancer patients received focal radiation with ipilimumab CTLA-4 blockade. The junction had 12 bases not matched to a gene; V was cut back by 0 bases and J by 7 bases. Germline CDR1 reads SGHVS; CDR2 reads FQNEAQ. The CDR3 spans 18 residues. The table came from immunoSEQ multiplex PCR; TCRdb's copy has only in-frame clones and leaves some out. The top ten hold about 55% of the sample, which has 15,000 or so clones, 55% to 75% seen once. Concerning this clone itself: Its antigen is unidentified.

This sequence was found in a human donor with non-small cell lung cancer whose response to radiotherapy plus ipilimumab could not be evaluated. The gene calls are TRBV7-8 and TRBJ2-2; 9 nucleotides agree with TRBD2. This specimen was peripheral blood, taken from a patient treated with radiotherapy plus ipilimumab. The CDR3 DNA is TGTGCCAGCAGCTTAGCGCGGGGGGGCGCGACTTTTTTCGGGGAGCTGTTTTTT. It translates to CASSLARGGATFFGELFF. Full variable domain (remainder filled in from reference TRBV7-8 and TRBJ2-2): GAGVSQSPRYKVAKRGQDVALRCDPISGHVSLFWYQQALGQGPEFLTYFQNEAQLDKSGLPSDRFFAERPEGSVSTLKIQRTQQEDSAVYLCASSLARGGATFFGELFFGEGSRLTVL.